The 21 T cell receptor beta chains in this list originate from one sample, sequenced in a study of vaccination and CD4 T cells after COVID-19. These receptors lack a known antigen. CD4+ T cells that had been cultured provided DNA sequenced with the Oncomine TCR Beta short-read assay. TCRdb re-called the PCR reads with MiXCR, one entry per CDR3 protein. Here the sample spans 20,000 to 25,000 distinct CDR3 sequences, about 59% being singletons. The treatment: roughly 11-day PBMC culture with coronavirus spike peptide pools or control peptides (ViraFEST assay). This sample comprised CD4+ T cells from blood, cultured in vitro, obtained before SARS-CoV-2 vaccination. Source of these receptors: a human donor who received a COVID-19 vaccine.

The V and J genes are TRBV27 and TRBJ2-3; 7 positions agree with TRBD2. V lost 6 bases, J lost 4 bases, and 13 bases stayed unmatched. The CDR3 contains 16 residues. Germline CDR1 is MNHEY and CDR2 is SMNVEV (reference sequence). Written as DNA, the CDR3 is TGTGCCAGCAGACTCGGTCGGCTAGCGGTGGCAGATACGCAGTATTTT. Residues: CASRLGRLAVADTQYF.

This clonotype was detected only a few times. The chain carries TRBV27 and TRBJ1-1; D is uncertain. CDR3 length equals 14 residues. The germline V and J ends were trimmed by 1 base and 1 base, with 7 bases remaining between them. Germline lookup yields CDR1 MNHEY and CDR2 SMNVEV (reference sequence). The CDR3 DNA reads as TGTGCCAGCAGTTTATTCGGTTCGAACACTGAAGCTTTCTTT. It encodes CASSLFGSNTEAFF.

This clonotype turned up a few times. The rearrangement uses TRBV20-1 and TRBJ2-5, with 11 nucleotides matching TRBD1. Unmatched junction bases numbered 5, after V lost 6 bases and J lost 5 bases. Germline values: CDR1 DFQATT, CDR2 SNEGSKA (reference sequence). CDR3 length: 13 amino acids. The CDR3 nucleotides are TGCAGTGCGTGGACAGGGGGCGAGGAGACCCAGTACTTC. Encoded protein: CSAWTGGEETQYF.

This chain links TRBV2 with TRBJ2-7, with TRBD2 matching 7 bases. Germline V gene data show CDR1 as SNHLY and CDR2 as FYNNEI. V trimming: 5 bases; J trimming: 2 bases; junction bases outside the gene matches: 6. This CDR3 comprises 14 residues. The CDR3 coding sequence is TGTGCCAGCAGTTCACGGGGGGTTGCCTACGAGCAGTACTTC. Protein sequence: CASSSRGVAYEQYF.

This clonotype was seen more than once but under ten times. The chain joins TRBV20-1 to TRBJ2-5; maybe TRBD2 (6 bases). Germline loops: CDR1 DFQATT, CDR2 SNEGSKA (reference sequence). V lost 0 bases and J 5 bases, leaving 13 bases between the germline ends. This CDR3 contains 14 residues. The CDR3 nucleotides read TGCAGTGCTAGAGAGCGGGGTGGCTCGGAGACCCAGTACTTC. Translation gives CSARERGGSETQYF.

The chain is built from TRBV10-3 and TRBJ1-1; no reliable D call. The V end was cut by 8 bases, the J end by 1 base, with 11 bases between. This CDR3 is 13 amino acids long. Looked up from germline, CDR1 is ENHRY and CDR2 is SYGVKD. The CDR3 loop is CAISYVRNTEAFF. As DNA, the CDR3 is TGTGCCATCTCCTACGTGAGGAACACTGAAGCTTTCTTT.

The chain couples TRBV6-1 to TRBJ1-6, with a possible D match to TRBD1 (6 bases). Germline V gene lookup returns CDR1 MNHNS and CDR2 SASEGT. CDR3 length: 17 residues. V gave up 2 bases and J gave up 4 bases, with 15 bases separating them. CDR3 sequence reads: CASSESPVGQYNSPLHF. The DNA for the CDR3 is TGTGCCAGCAGTGAAAGTCCTGTAGGACAGTATAATTCACCCCTCCACTTT.

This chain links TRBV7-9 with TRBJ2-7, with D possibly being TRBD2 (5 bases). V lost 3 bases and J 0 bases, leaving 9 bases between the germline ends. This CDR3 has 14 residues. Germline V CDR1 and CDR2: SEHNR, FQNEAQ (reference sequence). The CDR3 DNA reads TGTGCCAGCAGCTTCGGGGAGAGCTCCTACGAGCAGTACTTC. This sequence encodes CASSFGESSYEQYF. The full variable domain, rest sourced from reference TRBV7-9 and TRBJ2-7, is DTGVSQNPRHKITKRGQNVTFRCDPISEHNRLYWYRQTLGQGPEFLTYFQNEAQLEKSRLLSDRFSAERPKGSFSTLEIQRTEQGDSAMYLCASSFGESSYEQYFGPGTRLTVT.

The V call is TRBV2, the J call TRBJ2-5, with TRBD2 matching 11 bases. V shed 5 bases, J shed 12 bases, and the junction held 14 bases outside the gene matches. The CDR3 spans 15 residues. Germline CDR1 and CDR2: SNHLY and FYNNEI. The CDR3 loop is CASSNQGTSGGREYF. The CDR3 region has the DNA TGTGCCAGCAGTAACCAGGGGACTAGCGGCGGCCGGGAGTACTTC.

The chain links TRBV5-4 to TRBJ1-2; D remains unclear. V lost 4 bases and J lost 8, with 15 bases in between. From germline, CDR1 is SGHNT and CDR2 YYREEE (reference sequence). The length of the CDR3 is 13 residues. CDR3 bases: TGTGCCAGCAGCCTTTTCGAGGGCCGCGGCTACACCTTC. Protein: CASSLFEGRGYTF.

The CDR3 is CASSKVDYGYTF. The CDR3 nucleotides are TGTGCCAGCAGCAAAGTGGACTATGGCTACACCTTC. The chain uses TRBV21-1 and TRBJ1-2. TRBV21-1 is termed a pseudogene. The CDR3 is 12 amino acids.

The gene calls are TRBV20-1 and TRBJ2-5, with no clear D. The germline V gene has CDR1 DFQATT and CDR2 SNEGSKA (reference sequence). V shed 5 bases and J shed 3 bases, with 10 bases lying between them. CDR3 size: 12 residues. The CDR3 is CSAAIREETQYF. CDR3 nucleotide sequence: TGCAGTGCTGCCATCAGAGAAGAGACCCAGTACTTC.

CDR3: CASSYSTTGLGEKLFF. CDR3 DNA sequence: TGTGCCAGCAGTTACTCGACTACGGGTTTAGGGGAAAAACTGTTTTTT. The chain combines TRBV6-5 with TRBJ1-4; no reliable D call. Trimming removed 0 bases from V and 8 bases from J, with 16 bases in between. Germline V gives CDR1 MNHEY, CDR2 SVGAGI. The CDR3 length is 16 residues.

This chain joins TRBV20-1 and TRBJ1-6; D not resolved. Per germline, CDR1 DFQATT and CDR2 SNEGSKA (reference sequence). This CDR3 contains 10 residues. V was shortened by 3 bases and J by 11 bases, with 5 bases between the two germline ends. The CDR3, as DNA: TGCAGTGCTAGTCAGCCACCCCTCCACTTT. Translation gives CSASQPPLHF.

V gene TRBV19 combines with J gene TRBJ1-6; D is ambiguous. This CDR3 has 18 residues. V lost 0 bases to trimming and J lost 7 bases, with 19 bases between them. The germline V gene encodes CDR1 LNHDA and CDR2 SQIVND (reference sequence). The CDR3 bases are TGTGCCAGTAGTATAGATCGTGTCAGTAAAGAGGTGAATTCACCCCTCCACTTT. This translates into CASSIDRVSKEVNSPLHF.

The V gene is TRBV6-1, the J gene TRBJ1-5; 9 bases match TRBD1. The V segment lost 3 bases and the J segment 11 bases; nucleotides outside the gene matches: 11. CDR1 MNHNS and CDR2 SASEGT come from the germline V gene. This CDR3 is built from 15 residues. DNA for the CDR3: TGTGCCAGCAGTGACGGGACAGGGACCCTCCGGACCCAGCATTTT. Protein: CASSDGTGTLRTQHF.

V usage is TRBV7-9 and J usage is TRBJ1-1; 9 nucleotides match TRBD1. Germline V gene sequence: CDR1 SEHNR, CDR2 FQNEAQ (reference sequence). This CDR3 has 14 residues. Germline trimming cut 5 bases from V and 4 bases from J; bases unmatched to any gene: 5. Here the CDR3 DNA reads TGTGCCAGCAGCCCGACAGGGGGAGGCACTGAAGCTTTCTTT. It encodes CASSPTGGGTEAFF.

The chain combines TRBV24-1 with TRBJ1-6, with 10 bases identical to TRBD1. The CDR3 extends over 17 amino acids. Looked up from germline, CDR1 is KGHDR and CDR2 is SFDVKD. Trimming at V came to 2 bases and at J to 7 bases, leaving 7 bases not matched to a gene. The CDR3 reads CATSDSRTGGMNSPLHF. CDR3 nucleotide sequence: TGTGCCACCAGTGATTCGAGGACAGGGGGAATGAATTCACCCCTCCACTTT.

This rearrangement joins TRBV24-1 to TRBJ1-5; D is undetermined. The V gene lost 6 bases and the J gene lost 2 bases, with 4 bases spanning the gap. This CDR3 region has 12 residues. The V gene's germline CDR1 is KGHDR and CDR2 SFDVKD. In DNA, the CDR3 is TGTGCCACCAGTATCGGCAATCAGCCCCAGCATTTT. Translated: CATSIGNQPQHF.

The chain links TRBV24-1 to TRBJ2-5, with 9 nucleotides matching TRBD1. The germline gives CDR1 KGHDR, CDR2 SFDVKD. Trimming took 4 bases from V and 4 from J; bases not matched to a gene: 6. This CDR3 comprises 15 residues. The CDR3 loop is CATSDIQGAIETQYF. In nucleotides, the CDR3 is TGTGCCACCAGTGACATACAGGGGGCAATAGAGACCCAGTACTTC.

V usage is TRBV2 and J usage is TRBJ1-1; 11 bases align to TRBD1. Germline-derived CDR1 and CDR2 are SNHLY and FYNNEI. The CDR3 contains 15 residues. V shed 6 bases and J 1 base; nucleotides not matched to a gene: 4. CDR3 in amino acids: CASSQGQGANTEAFF. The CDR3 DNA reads TGTGCCAGCAGCCAAGGACAGGGGGCGAACACTGAAGCTTTCTTT.